Listed here are 23 T cell receptor beta chains from one sample, sequenced in a study of PD-1 blockade in classical Hodgkin lymphoma. Clones were read by immunoSEQ multiplex PCR, and TCRdb kept only the in-frame ones, dropping some. The top ten hold 20% to 25% of the sample, which has roughly 41,000 clones, over 60% seen once. In every patient, relapse followed autologous stem cell transplantation, while exposure to brentuximab vedotin differed. The sample in question was peripheral blood mononuclear cells (PBMCs), obtained at baseline. These receptors all stem from a human donor with classical Hodgkin lymphoma.

This clone appeared a few times. V and J are TRBV2 and TRBJ2-2; 10 bases map to TRBD2. The CDR3 loop spans 20 amino acids. From germline, CDR1 is SNHLY and CDR2 FYNNEI. V trimming: 8 bases; J trimming: 4 bases; junction bases outside the gene matches: 22. The CDR3 protein is CASPLLKASGREPGTGELFF. Written as DNA, the CDR3 is TGTGCCAGCCCCCTCTTAAAGGCTAGCGGGAGAGAACCGGGCACCGGGGAGCTGTTTTTT. The full variable domain, completed using reference TRBV2 and TRBJ2-2, is EPEVTQTPSHQVTQMGQEVILRCVPISNHLYFYWYRQILGQKVEFLVSFYNNEISEKSEIFDDQFSVERPDGSNFTLKIRSTKLEDSAMYFCASPLLKASGREPGTGELFFGEGSRLTVL.

This rearrangement joins TRBV30 to TRBJ1-2; D may be TRBD1 (6 bases). This CDR3 has 14 residues. Germline V gives CDR1 GTSNPN, CDR2 SVGIG (reference sequence). Trimming took 0 bases from V and 4 from J, leaving 12 bases between them. The CDR3 DNA follows: TGTGCCTGGAGTGTGCGGGGGGGGGCCTATGGCTACACCTTC. Its translation: CAWSVRGGAYGYTF.

The chain recombines TRBV29-1 with TRBJ1-1; 7 bases line up with TRBD1. The CDR3 totals 13 residues. Trimming cost V 5 bases and J 1 base; bases outside gene matches: 4. Germline V gene lookup returns CDR1 SQVTM and CDR2 ANQGSEA. CDR3: CSVNRQGNTEAFF. CDR3 DNA: TGCAGCGTTAACAGACAGGGGAACACTGAAGCTTTCTTT.

This clone has more than one count but fewer than ten. V and J are TRBV2 and TRBJ1-5; possible D gene TRBD1, 5 bases. Trimming cost V 4 bases and J 6 bases, with 10 bases left between them. Germline CDR1 and CDR2: SNHLY and FYNNEI. CDR3 length: 13 amino acids. The CDR3 region has the DNA TGTGCCAGCAGTGCGGACCAGGGTCAGCCCCAGCATTTT. Translation gives CASSADQGQPQHF.

The genes are TRBV5-8 and TRBJ2-3, with a weak D call TRBD2 (5 bases). Germline CDR1 and CDR2: SGHTS and YDEGEE. The CDR3 spans 15 residues. With 1 base removed from V and 2 bases from J, the gap between germline ends came to 11 bases. DNA of the CDR3: TGTGCCAGCAGCTTGTTCAGCGGACTCACAGATACGCAGTATTTT. Translation: CASSLFSGLTDTQYF.

This clone was found once. Other DNA sequences of this sample code for an identical CDR3. The J gene is TRBJ2-7, the V gene TRBV7-2; perhaps TRBD2 as D (6 bases). This CDR3 is 16 amino acids long. Germline V gene lookup returns CDR1 SGHTA and CDR2 FQGNSA. V was trimmed by 1 base and J by 0 bases, leaving 13 bases between them. CDR3 region: CASSLVGGTSSYEQYF. The CDR3, as DNA: TGTGCCAGCAGCTTAGTTGGCGGGACGAGCTCCTACGAGCAGTACTTC.

The V gene is TRBV13, the J gene TRBJ2-7; D unresolved. The CDR3 has 13 amino acids. CDR1 is PRHDT and CDR2 is FYEKMQ in the germline V gene (reference sequence). V was pared by 1 base and J by 1 base, with 5 bases between. In nucleotides, the CDR3 is TGTGCCAGCAGCTTAGACGGTTCCTACGAGCAGTACTTC. It encodes CASSLDGSYEQYF.

This chain joins TRBV19 and TRBJ1-2; a possible D gene is TRBD1 (5 bases). Trimming removed 6 bases from V and 3 bases from J, with 11 bases in between. Germline values: CDR1 LNHDA, CDR2 SQIVND (reference sequence). The CDR3 has 13 residues. CDR3 region: CASSSRDDYGYTF. The CDR3 DNA sequence: TGTGCCAGTAGCTCCAGGGATGACTATGGCTACACCTTC.

The V call is TRBV19, the J call TRBJ2-3, with 7 bases matching TRBD2. The junction had 18 bases not matched to a gene; V was cut back by 3 bases and J by 3 bases. CDR1 is LNHDA, CDR2 SQIVND, per germline (reference sequence). There are 19 residues in the CDR3. CDR3 sequence reads: CASSILPSSGGALTDTQYF. DNA of the CDR3: TGTGCCAGTAGTATCCTCCCCTCTAGCGGCGGCGCCCTTACAGATACGCAGTATTTT.

V and J are TRBV27 and TRBJ2-7; 10 bases agree with TRBD1. The CDR3 is made up of 16 amino acids. Germline V gene sequence: CDR1 MNHEY, CDR2 SMNVEV (reference sequence). Trimming at V came to 5 bases and at J to 2 bases, leaving 9 bases not matched to a gene. This chain's CDR3 is CASSPRQGARTYEQYF. The CDR3 DNA sequence: TGTGCCAGCAGTCCACGACAGGGGGCGCGAACCTACGAGCAGTACTTC.

The rearrangement links TRBV29-1 to TRBJ2-7; TRBD1 matches 7 bases. CDR3 length: 13 residues. V lost 4 bases to trimming and J lost 1 base; unmatched junction nucleotides: 4. CDR1 SQVTM and CDR2 ANQGSEA come from the germline V gene. The CDR3 DNA reads TGCAGCGTTGGGCAGGGGGAGTCCTACGAGCAGTACTTC. Translation gives CSVGQGESYEQYF.

This clone was observed a single time. The chain recombines TRBV19 with TRBJ2-2, with a tentative D call TRBD2 (6 bases). V gave up 6 bases and J gave up 6 bases, with 17 bases separating them. From germline, CDR1 is LNHDA and CDR2 SQIVND (reference sequence). CDR3 length: 15 residues. The DNA for the CDR3 is TGTGCCAGTAGCGCACTAGCTGGGGGACCCGGGGAGCTGTTTTTT. It is translated as CASSALAGGPGELFF.

The gene calls are TRBV29-1 and TRBJ1-6; no clear D gene. This CDR3 is built from 13 residues. Per germline, CDR1 SQVTM and CDR2 ANQGSEA. V shed 4 bases and J shed 3 bases, with 7 bases lying between them. The CDR3 loop is CSVAADYNSPLHF. The CDR3 DNA reads as TGCAGCGTTGCGGCAGACTATAATTCACCCCTCCACTTT.

The chain couples TRBV30 to TRBJ1-4, with a tentative D call TRBD1 (5 bases). The CDR3 has 16 amino acids. V lost 0 bases to trimming and J lost 3 bases, with 14 bases between them. Germline values: CDR1 GTSNPN, CDR2 SVGIG (reference sequence). The CDR3 is CAWSVRGRAANEKLFF. The CDR3 DNA is TGTGCCTGGAGTGTCCGGGGGAGGGCGGCTAATGAAAAACTGTTTTTT.

The CDR3 protein is CASSYIIEGRHNQPQHF. DNA for the CDR3: TGTGCCAGCAGTTACATAATAGAGGGACGGCACAATCAGCCCCAGCATTTT. V and J are TRBV28 and TRBJ1-5, with a possible D match to TRBD1 (5 bases). Trimming left V 4 bases short and J 3 bases short, with 19 bases between. The CDR3 loop spans 17 amino acids. Germline values: CDR1 MDHEN, CDR2 SYDVKM.

The V call is TRBV13, the J call TRBJ2-3, with 7 positions matching TRBD2. The CDR3 has 14 amino acids. Looked up from germline, CDR1 is PRHDT and CDR2 is FYEKMQ (reference sequence). After removal of 4 bases from V and 3 bases from J, the junction contained 4 bases not matched to a gene. CDR3 region: CASSSRERTDTQYF. The CDR3 nucleotides read TGTGCCAGCAGCTCGCGGGAGCGGACAGATACGCAGTATTTT.

Remarks on this clone: The same CDR3 can be traced to other DNA sequences in this sample. The V and J genes are TRBV25-1 and TRBJ1-3; D gene unclear. V lost 1 base and J lost 4, with 5 bases in between. This CDR3 spans 13 amino acids. Germline V CDR1 and CDR2: MGHDK, SYGVNS. The CDR3 spells CASSESGGNTIYF. The CDR3 DNA reads TGTGCCAGCAGTGAATCGGGGGGAAACACCATATATTTT.

The chain is built from TRBV7-8 and TRBJ1-1; D remains ambiguous. This CDR3 region has 12 residues. V lost 2 bases to trimming and J lost 11 bases, with 12 bases between them. Germline lookup yields CDR1 SGHVS and CDR2 FQNEAQ. The CDR3 loop reads CASSLLAGVAFF. The CDR3 nucleotides are TGTGCCAGCAGCTTATTGGCCGGGGTGGCTTTCTTT.

The chain combines TRBV28 with TRBJ1-5, with D possibly TRBD1 on 5 matching bases. The CDR3 runs 15 residues. The V end was cut by 6 bases, the J end by 0 bases, with 12 bases between. In germline, CDR1 is MDHEN, CDR2 SYDVKM. The CDR3 loop is CASSSGTASNQPQHF. CDR3 sequence (DNA): TGTGCCAGCAGCTCGGGGACGGCTAGCAATCAGCCCCAGCATTTT.

The chain employs TRBV6-5 and TRBJ2-5; 9 nucleotides line up with TRBD2. CDR1 is MNHEY and CDR2 is SVGAGI in the germline V gene. After removal of 4 bases from V and 4 bases from J, the junction contained 7 bases not matched to a gene. The CDR3 is 15 amino acids. The CDR3 sequence: CASSSNSGSPETQYF. In DNA form, the CDR3 reads TGTGCCAGCAGTTCTAATAGCGGGAGTCCAGAGACCCAGTACTTC.

The CDR3 sequence: CASSRQGLHSYEQYF. CDR3 nucleotide sequence: TGTGCCAGCAGCCGCCAGGGACTACACTCCTACGAGCAGTACTTC. The chain combines TRBV7-9 with TRBJ2-7, with TRBD2 matching 7 bases. This CDR3 contains 15 residues. The V and J ends lost 5 bases and 0 bases, in that order; junction bases with no gene match: 7. Per the germline V gene, CDR1 is SEHNR and CDR2 is FQNEAQ (reference sequence).

This clone was counted between two and nine times. The V and J genes are TRBV28 and TRBJ1-2, with D perhaps TRBD1 (5 bases). V lost 1 base and J lost 2, with 14 bases in between. The CDR3 is 16 amino acids. Germline V CDR1 and CDR2: MDHEN, SYDVKM. For the CDR3, the DNA is TGTGCCAGCAGTTTATCGGGGCTTCGGGGGAACTATGGCTACACCTTC. Protein: CASSLSGLRGNYGYTF.

The CDR3 DNA follows: TGTGCCAGCAGGTTCGCGAAGGGGGGCCCTACGCTCCATTTT. Translation: CASRFAKGGPTLHF. The chain has TRBV2 and TRBJ1-5; perhaps TRBD1 as D (6 bases). The CDR3 totals 14 residues. With 6 bases removed from V and 16 bases from J, the gap between germline ends came to 25 bases. The germline V gene encodes CDR1 SNHLY and CDR2 FYNNEI.